These 7 T cell receptor beta chains share one sample of origin, sequenced in a study of early T cells in non-severe SARS-CoV-2 infection listed by TCRdb under 2021. The library was prepared using 5' RACE. These reads were obtained on a NextSeq 500. TCRdb passed the public sequencing reads through fastp at Q25 and MiXCR, retaining productive beta sequences. Rows merge per CDR3 protein into single entries with the most common DNA and genes. This sample is represented by fewer than 85,000 distinct CDR3 sequences; roughly 13% of them were singletons. Approximately 6% of the sample is held by the ten biggest clonotypes. Material: whole blood. The receptors originated from an adult who was a healthcare worker with PCR-confirmed SARS-CoV-2 infection or an uninfected control (not recorded which).

In this sample, this clonotype turned up a few times. The V gene is TRBV29-1, the J gene TRBJ2-1; 9 bases fit TRBD2. The CDR3 runs 12 residues. The ends lost 6 bases at V and 8 bases at J; junction bases unmatched: 5. Germline CDR1 reads SQVTM; CDR2 reads ANQGSEA. CDR3 region: CSVGLAVYEQFF. The CDR3 DNA is TGCAGCGTGGGACTAGCCGTGTATGAGCAGTTCTTC.

This clonotype was observed at least ten times. This rearrangement joins TRBV5-1 to TRBJ2-1; a weak D match, TRBD2 (6 bases). In germline, CDR1 is SGHRS, CDR2 YFSETQ. CDR3 length equals 15 residues. With 2 bases removed from V and 3 bases from J, the gap between germline ends came to 12 bases. The CDR3 is CASSLLSGDYNEQFF. The CDR3 nucleotides are TGCGCCAGCAGCTTACTTAGCGGAGACTACAATGAGCAGTTCTTC.

CDR3 in DNA: TGCAGCGTTGGGGAGGGGAACACTGAAGCTTTCTTT. Amino acids: CSVGEGNTEAFF. The rearrangement uses TRBV29-1 and TRBJ1-1, with D unresolved. The CDR3 loop spans 12 amino acids. With 4 bases removed from V and 1 base from J, the gap between germline ends came to 7 bases. Germline CDR1 and CDR2: SQVTM and ANQGSEA.

This clonotype was seen only a few times. This chain uses TRBV28 with TRBJ1-2; D gene unclear. Germline lookup yields CDR1 MDHEN and CDR2 SYDVKM. The V end lost 3 bases, the J end lost 4 bases, and 9 bases lay between the germline ends. The CDR3 spans 13 residues. The CDR3 DNA is TGTGCCAGCAGTTTGACGGTTGGCTATGGCTACACCTTC. Encoded protein: CASSLTVGYGYTF.

The chain employs TRBV12-3 or TRBV12-4 and TRBJ1-4, with D perhaps TRBD1 (5 bases). Trimming removed 3 bases at V and 11 bases at J, with 13 bases between. CDR3 length equals 13 residues. Here the CDR3 reads CASSFGGPPKLFF. CDR3 sequence (DNA): TGTGCCAGCAGTTTTGGGGGTCCCCCGAAACTGTTTTTT.

This clonotype appeared many times. The chain links TRBV20-1 to TRBJ1-6; D gene uncertain. The ends were cut back, 5 bases at V and 0 bases at J, with 8 bases in the middle. This CDR3 has 14 residues. The germline V gene encodes CDR1 DFQATT and CDR2 SNEGSKA (reference sequence). Written as DNA, the CDR3 is TGCAGTGCTCACGAGAGCTCCTATAATTCACCCCTCCACTTT. This sequence encodes CSAHESSYNSPLHF.

This clonotype came up a few times. CDR3 sequence reads: CASSLEGLAASYNEQFF. In DNA, the CDR3 is TGTGCCAGCAGCTTAGAGGGACTAGCGGCATCCTACAATGAGCAGTTCTTC. This sequence joins TRBV7-9 and TRBJ2-1; 11 nucleotides line up with TRBD2. V dropped 1 base and J dropped 1; count of bases not matched to a gene: 3. CDR1 and CDR2 (germline): SEHNR, FQNEAQ (reference sequence). The CDR3 totals 17 residues.